This TCR beta chain was profiled in a study of somatic mutations in cytotoxic T cells in rheumatoid arthritis. Across the whole study: The researchers flow-sorted some T-cell populations stained with V beta antibodies and got nearly 100% purity, and these included V beta1+ cells sequenced for TCRB.

The CDR3 totals 15 residues. Looked up from germline, CDR1 is MNHEY and CDR2 is SMNVEV (reference sequence). V was clipped by 5 bases and J by 5 bases, with 15 bases between them. Sequencing was performed with immunoSEQ multiplex PCR; in TCRdb, only in-frame clones are kept and a portion is missing. Of 20,000 to 25,000 clones in the sample, approximately 86% were seen once. Findings of the study overall: More than 20% of CD8+ cells belonged to the largest clone in about an eighth of the 65 patients. The clonality of CD8+ T cells was not significantly different between rheumatoid arthritis patients and age-matched healthy controls.

The CD4+ and CD8+ fractions came from positive magnetic bead selection and were purity-checked by flow cytometry. This clone has a handful of counts. Its antigen is not known. The sequence was collected from a woman between 50 and 59 years old in good health. J is TRBJ1-4 and V is TRBV27, with D tentatively TRBD1 (5 bases). Sequencing was carried out using CD8+ T cells sorted from blood. CDR3 amino acids: CASSGPGTVNEKLFF. The CDR3 DNA reads as TGTGCCAGCAGTGGTCCCGGGACGGTCAATGAAAAACTGTTTTTT.